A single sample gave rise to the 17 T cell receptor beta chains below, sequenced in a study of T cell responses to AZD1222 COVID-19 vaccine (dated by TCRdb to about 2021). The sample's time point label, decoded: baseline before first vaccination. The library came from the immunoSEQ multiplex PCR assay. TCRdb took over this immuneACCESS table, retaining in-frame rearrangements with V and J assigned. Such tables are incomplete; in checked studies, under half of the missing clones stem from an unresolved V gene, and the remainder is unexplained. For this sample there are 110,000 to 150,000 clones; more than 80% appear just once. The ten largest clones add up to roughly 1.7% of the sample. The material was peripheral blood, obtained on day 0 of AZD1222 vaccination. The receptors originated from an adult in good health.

The CDR3 DNA follows: TGTGCCAGCAGCTTTTCCGGAAATCAGCCCCAGCATTTT. Translated: CASSFSGNQPQHF. This chain joins TRBV7-2 and TRBJ1-5; no clear D gene. Germline assignment: CDR1 SGHTA and CDR2 FQGNSA. The CDR3 covers 13 residues. Between the trimmed V and J ends, which lost 3 bases and 4 bases, there was a span of 7 bases.

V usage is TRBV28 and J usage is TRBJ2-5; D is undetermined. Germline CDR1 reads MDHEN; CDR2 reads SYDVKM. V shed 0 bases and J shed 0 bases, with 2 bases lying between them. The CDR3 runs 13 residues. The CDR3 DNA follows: TGTGCCAGCAGTTTATGGGACCAAGAGACCCAGTACTTC. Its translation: CASSLWDQETQYF.

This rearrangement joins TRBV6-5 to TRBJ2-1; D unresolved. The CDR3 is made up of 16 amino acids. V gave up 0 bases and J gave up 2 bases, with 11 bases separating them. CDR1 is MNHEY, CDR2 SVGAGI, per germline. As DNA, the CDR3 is TGTGCCAGCAGTTACTCGGACCAACCCCCCTACAATGAGCAGTTCTTC. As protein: CASSYSDQPPYNEQFF.

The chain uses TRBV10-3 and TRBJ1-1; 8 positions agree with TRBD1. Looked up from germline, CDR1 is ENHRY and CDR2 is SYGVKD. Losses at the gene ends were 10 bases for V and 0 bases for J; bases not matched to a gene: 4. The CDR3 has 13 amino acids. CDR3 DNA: TGTGCCAGCTGGGACAGGATGAACACTGAAGCTTTCTTT. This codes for CASWDRMNTEAFF.

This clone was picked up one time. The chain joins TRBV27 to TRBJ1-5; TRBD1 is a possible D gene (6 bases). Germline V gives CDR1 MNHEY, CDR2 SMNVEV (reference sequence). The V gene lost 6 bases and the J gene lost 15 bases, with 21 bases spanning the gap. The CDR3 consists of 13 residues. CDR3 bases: TGTGCCAGCAGCCAAGCGGACGGGGGGCTAAGGCATTTT. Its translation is CASSQADGGLRHF.

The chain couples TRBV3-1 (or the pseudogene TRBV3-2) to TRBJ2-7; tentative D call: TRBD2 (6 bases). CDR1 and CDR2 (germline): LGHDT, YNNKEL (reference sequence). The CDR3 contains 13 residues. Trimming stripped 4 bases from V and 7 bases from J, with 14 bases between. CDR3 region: CASSPRGGREQYF. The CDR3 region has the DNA TGTGCCAGCAGCCCCCGGGGAGGAAGGGAGCAGTACTTC.

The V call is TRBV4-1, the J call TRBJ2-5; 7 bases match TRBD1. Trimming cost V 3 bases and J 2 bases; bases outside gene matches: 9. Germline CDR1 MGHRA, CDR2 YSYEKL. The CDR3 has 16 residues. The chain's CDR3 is CASSQTPTGQQETQYF. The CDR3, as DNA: TGCGCCAGCAGCCAGACCCCGACAGGGCAACAAGAGACCCAGTACTTC.

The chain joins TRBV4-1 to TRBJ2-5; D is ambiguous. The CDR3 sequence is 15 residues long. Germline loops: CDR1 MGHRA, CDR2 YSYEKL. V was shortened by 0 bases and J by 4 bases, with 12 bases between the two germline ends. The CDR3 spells CASSQERDPLETQYF. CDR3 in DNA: TGCGCCAGCAGCCAAGAAAGGGATCCACTAGAGACCCAGTACTTC.

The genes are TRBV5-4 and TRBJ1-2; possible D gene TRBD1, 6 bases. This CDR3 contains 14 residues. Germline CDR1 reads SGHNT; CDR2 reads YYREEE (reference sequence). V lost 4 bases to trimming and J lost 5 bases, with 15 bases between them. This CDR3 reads CASSQPPDSYGYTF. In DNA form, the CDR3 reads TGTGCCAGCAGCCAACCCCCGGACAGTTATGGCTACACCTTC.

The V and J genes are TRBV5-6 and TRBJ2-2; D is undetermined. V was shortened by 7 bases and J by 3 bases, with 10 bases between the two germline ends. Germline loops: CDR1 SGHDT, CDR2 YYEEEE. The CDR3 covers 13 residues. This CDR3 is CASSFTYTGELFF. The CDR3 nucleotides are TGTGCCAGCTCTTTCACGTACACCGGGGAGCTGTTTTTT.

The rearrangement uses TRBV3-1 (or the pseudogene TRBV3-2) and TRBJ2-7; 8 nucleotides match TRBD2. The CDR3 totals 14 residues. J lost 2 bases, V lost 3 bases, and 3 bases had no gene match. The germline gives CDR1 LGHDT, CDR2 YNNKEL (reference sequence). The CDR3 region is CASSQVAGPYEQYF. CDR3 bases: TGTGCCAGCAGCCAGGTAGCGGGACCCTACGAGCAGTACTTC.

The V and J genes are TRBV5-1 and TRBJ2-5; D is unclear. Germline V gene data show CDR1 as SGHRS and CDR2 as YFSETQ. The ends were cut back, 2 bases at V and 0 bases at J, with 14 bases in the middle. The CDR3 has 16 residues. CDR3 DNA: TGCGCCAGCAGCTTTGACCAACAGAAATACCAAGAGACCCAGTACTTC. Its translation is CASSFDQQKYQETQYF.

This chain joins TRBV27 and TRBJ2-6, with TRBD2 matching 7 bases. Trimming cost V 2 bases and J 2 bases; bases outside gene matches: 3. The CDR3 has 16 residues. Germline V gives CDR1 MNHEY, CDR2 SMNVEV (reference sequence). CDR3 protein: CASSLGGVAGANVLTF. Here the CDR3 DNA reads TGTGCCAGCAGTTTAGGGGGGGTCGCTGGGGCCAACGTCCTGACTTTC.

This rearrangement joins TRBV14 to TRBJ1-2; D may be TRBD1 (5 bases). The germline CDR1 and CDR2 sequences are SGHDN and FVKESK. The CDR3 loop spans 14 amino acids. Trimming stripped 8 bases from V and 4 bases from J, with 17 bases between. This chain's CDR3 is CASARGQVPYGYTF. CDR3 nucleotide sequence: TGTGCCAGCGCACGGGGCCAGGTACCCTATGGCTACACCTTC.

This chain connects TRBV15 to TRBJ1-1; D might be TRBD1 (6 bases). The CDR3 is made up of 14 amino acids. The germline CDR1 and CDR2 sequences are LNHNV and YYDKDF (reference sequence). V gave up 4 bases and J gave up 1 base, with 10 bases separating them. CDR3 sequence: CATSKDRSNTEAFF. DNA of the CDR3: TGTGCCACCAGCAAGGACAGATCGAACACTGAAGCTTTCTTT.

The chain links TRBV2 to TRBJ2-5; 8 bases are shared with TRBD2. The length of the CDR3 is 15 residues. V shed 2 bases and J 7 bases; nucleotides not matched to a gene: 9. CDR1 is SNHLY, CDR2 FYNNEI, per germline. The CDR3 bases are TGTGCCAGCAGTGAATGGCTAGCGGGCGGGGGGACCCAGTACTTC. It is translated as CASSEWLAGGGTQYF.

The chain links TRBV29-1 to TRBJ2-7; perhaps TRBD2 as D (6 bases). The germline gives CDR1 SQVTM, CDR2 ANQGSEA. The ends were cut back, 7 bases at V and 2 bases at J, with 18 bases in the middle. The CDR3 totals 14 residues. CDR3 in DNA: TGCAGCGCCGGACCGGGACTCGGTCCCTACGAGCAGTACTTC. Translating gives CSAGPGLGPYEQYF.